The 32 T cell receptor beta chains listed next were all sequenced from one sample in a study of shared clonotypes between healthy human individuals. Profiled with immunoSEQ multiplex PCR; TCRdb holds only in-frame clones, not every one. Of 2 million to 3 million clones detected, over 85% appear once; the ten largest clones hold roughly 0.13%. Input material: naive CD4+ T cells sorted from blood. The subset denotes: CD45RA+ positively selected. These receptors all come from a man between 18 and 29 years old in good health.

This chain links TRBV5-8 with TRBJ2-5; D is possibly TRBD2 (6 bases). There are 16 residues in the CDR3. CDR1 is SGHTS, CDR2 YDEGEE, per germline. With 0 bases removed from V and 1 base from J, the gap between germline ends came to 13 bases. This CDR3 reads CASSLGTVGGQETQYF. For the CDR3, the DNA is TGTGCCAGCAGCTTGGGGACTGTGGGGGGCCAAGAGACCCAGTACTTC.

V usage is TRBV7-2 and J usage is TRBJ1-1; D is uncertain. With 1 base removed from V and 6 bases from J, the gap between germline ends came to 6 bases. Per the germline V gene, CDR1 is SGHTA and CDR2 is FQGNSA. The CDR3 is 12 residues long. CDR3 in amino acids: CASSLVVAEAFF. For the CDR3, the DNA is TGTGCCAGCAGCTTAGTGGTCGCTGAAGCTTTCTTT.

V is TRBV18 and J is TRBJ2-6; TRBD1 might be the D (5 bases). The germline gives CDR1 KGHSH, CDR2 LQKENI. V lost 6 bases and J lost 0, with 12 bases in between. The CDR3 loop spans 16 amino acids. The CDR3 coding sequence is TGTGCCAGCTCGTGGGCAGACAGCTCTGGGGCCAACGTCCTGACTTTC. Amino acid sequence: CASSWADSSGANVLTF. Full variable domain (remainder filled in from reference TRBV18 and TRBJ2-6): NAGVMQNPRHLVRRRGQEARLRCSPMKGHSHVYWYRQLPEEGLKFMVYLQKENIIDESGMPKERFSAEFPKEGPSILRIQQVVRGDSAAYFCASSWADSSGANVLTFGAGSRLTVL.

This clone was seen more than once but under ten times. The gene calls are TRBV6-5 and TRBJ2-5; TRBD2 matches at 7 bases. The germline V gene has CDR1 MNHEY and CDR2 SVGAGI. Trimming at V came to 4 bases and at J to 6 bases, leaving 5 bases not matched to a gene. The CDR3 covers 13 residues. Here the CDR3 reads CASSFRGGQTQYF. The DNA of the CDR3 is TGTGCCAGCAGTTTCCGCGGGGGACAGACCCAGTACTTC.

The CDR3 loop is CASNRLQDAGVPDTQYF. The CDR3 DNA reads TGTGCCAGCAACCGCCTGCAAGATGCCGGGGTCCCAGATACGCAGTATTTT. This chain connects TRBV7-6 to TRBJ2-3; D may be TRBD2 (5 bases). This CDR3 region has 17 residues. Germline V lookup: CDR1 SGHVS, CDR2 FNYEAQ. Between the trimmed V and J ends, which lost 7 bases and 4 bases, there was a span of 24 bases.

V is TRBV18 and J is TRBJ2-7, with D perhaps matching TRBD1 (6 bases). The CDR3 consists of 15 residues. Per germline, CDR1 KGHSH and CDR2 LQKENI. With 2 bases removed from V and 2 bases from J, the gap between germline ends came to 13 bases. CDR3 residues: CASSPGQPPTYEQYF. The CDR3 nucleotides are TGTGCCAGCTCACCAGGACAGCCCCCCACCTACGAGCAGTACTTC.

The chain uses TRBV6-1 and TRBJ2-6, with D hard to call. V gave up 7 bases and J gave up 2 bases, with 6 bases separating them. Per germline, CDR1 MNHNS and CDR2 SASEGT. The CDR3 covers 13 residues. The CDR3 loop reads CASTPAGANVLTF. Written as DNA, the CDR3 is TGTGCCAGCACTCCAGCTGGGGCCAACGTCCTGACTTTC.

The gene calls are TRBV5-1 and TRBJ2-2, with D perhaps matching TRBD1 (7 bases). Germline values: CDR1 SGHRS, CDR2 YFSETQ. The CDR3 length is 16 residues. V gave up 4 bases and J gave up 1 base, with 14 bases separating them. The DNA for the CDR3 is TGCGCCAGCAGCCAGGAGGGGGACAGGAACACCGGGGAGCTGTTTTTT. This translates into CASSQEGDRNTGELFF. The entire variable domain, with the rest obtained from reference TRBV5-1 and TRBJ2-2, is as follows: KAGVTQTPRYLIKTRGQQVTLSCSPISGHRSVSWYQQTPGQGLQFLFEYFSETQRNKGNFPGRFSGRQFSNSRSEMNVSTLELGDSALYLCASSQEGDRNTGELFFGEGSRLTVL.

The chain carries TRBV6-1 and TRBJ2-5, with D possibly matching TRBD1 (6 bases). Germline V gives CDR1 MNHNS, CDR2 SASEGT. The CDR3 spans 14 residues. V was clipped by 6 bases and J by 5 bases, with 16 bases between them. CDR3 in amino acids: CASSGTTSAETQYF. The CDR3, as DNA: TGTGCCAGCAGCGGGACAACCTCCGCCGAGACCCAGTACTTC.

This rearrangement joins TRBV2 to TRBJ1-5; D gene unclear. Per the germline V gene, CDR1 is SNHLY and CDR2 is FYNNEI. V was pared by 7 bases and J by 0 bases, with 10 bases between. The CDR3 is made up of 14 amino acids. The CDR3 DNA is TGTGCCAGCATGGAGTTTTTTAGCAATCAGCCCCAGCATTTT. Protein sequence: CASMEFFSNQPQHF.

The CDR3 is CASSITLDRDSGKLFF. In DNA, the CDR3 is TGTGCCAGTAGTATTACCCTGGACAGGGATTCGGGAAAACTGTTTTTT. The V gene is TRBV19, the J gene TRBJ1-4, with 8 bases lining up with TRBD1. Trimming took 3 bases from V and 10 from J; bases not matched to a gene: 13. Germline CDR1 reads LNHDA; CDR2 reads SQIVND (reference sequence). The CDR3 sequence is 16 residues long.

This rearrangement joins TRBV5-4 to TRBJ1-1, with TRBD1 matching over 8 bases. The germline V gene has CDR1 SGHNT and CDR2 YYREEE (reference sequence). With V trimmed by 4 bases and J by 1 base, 9 bases remained unmatched. This CDR3 comprises 16 residues. The CDR3: CASSHNRGMRNTEAFF. Here the CDR3 DNA reads TGTGCCAGCAGCCACAACAGGGGGATGAGGAACACTGAAGCTTTCTTT.

Worth noting for this clone: Relative to the germline gene, one junction end is altered; a read error may explain this. This rearrangement joins TRBV10-3 to TRBJ1-2; D not certain. This CDR3 has 13 amino acids. Germline CDR1 and CDR2: ENHRY and SYGVKD. Written as DNA, the CDR3 is TGTGCCATCACTGAGAGAGTCGACTATGGCTACACCTTC. Encoded protein: CAITERVDYGYTF.

V usage is TRBV6-6 and J usage is TRBJ1-1; TRBD1 aligns across 7 bases. J lost 6 bases, V lost 0 bases, and 7 bases had no gene match. Germline CDR1 reads MNHNY; CDR2 reads SVGAGI (reference sequence). The CDR3 runs 15 residues. The chain's CDR3 is CASSYSAGGFAEAFF. The CDR3 DNA is TGTGCCAGCAGTTACTCGGCAGGGGGGTTCGCTGAAGCTTTCTTT.

This clone was recorded only once. The chain carries TRBV7-8 and TRBJ2-7; D uncertain. Trimming took off 3 bases at V and 0 bases at J, with 15 bases between the two ends. The germline gives CDR1 SGHVS, CDR2 FQNEAQ. CDR3 length: 16 amino acids. The CDR3 sequence is CASSFQAGRNSYEQYF. CDR3 nucleotides: TGTGCCAGCAGCTTCCAGGCCGGTCGTAACTCCTACGAGCAGTACTTC. Based on the CDR3 plus reference TRBV7-8 and TRBJ2-7, the full variable domain is GAGVSQSPRYKVAKRGQDVALRCDPISGHVSLFWYQQALGQGPEFLTYFQNEAQLDKSGLPSDRFFAERPEGSVSTLKIQRTQQEDSAVYLCASSFQAGRNSYEQYFGPGTRLTVT.

In DNA form, the CDR3 reads TGTGCCAGCAGCTTGTTTCTCGCCAGGAAGGCGGAAAATGAGCAGTTCTTC. Amino acid sequence: CASSLFLARKAENEQFF. V is TRBV5-6 and J is TRBJ2-1; D call uncertain. The V gene lost 1 base and the J gene lost 7 bases, with 21 bases spanning the gap. The length of the CDR3 is 17 residues. CDR1 SGHDT and CDR2 YYEEEE come from the germline V gene.

The chain joins TRBV5-4 to TRBJ2-3; 13 positions match TRBD2. There are 16 residues in the CDR3. Germline CDR1 and CDR2: SGHNT and YYREEE (reference sequence). J lost 5 bases, V lost 3 bases, and 6 bases had no gene match. CDR3: CASSSGLAGSKDTQYF. The CDR3 bases are TGTGCCAGCAGCTCGGGACTAGCGGGGTCGAAAGATACGCAGTATTTT.

The chain is built from TRBV5-4 and TRBJ1-5; possible D gene TRBD1, 6 bases. The V and J ends lost 3 bases and 8 bases respectively, with 15 bases between them. The CDR3 loop spans 14 amino acids. CDR1 and CDR2 (germline): SGHNT, YYREEE (reference sequence). The CDR3 DNA reads TGTGCCAGCAGCTGCTCCGGGACAAAGAAGCCCCAGCATTTT. This sequence encodes CASSCSGTKKPQHF.

This sequence joins TRBV9 and TRBJ2-7, with TRBD2 matching over 7 bases. J lost 1 base, V lost 4 bases, and 8 bases had no gene match. This CDR3 is built from 15 residues. The V gene's germline CDR1 is SGDLS and CDR2 YYNGEE. DNA of the CDR3: TGTGCCAGCAGCCTATCTAGCGGAGGTTCCTACGAGCAGTACTTC. Translating gives CASSLSSGGSYEQYF.

J is TRBJ2-3 and V is TRBV9; TRBD2 agrees at 11 bases. Trimming at V came to 7 bases and at J to 6 bases, leaving 16 bases not matched to a gene. CDR1 is SGDLS and CDR2 is YYNGEE in the germline V gene. The CDR3 spans 17 residues. CDR3 sequence: CASSFGTSGPKADTQYF. The CDR3 DNA follows: TGTGCCAGCTCCTTCGGGACTAGCGGCCCCAAAGCGGATACGCAGTATTTT.

The CDR3 here is CASSLSVTGELFF. CDR3 DNA: TGTGCCAGCAGTTTATCCGTAACCGGGGAGCTGTTTTTT. The chain is built from TRBV28 and TRBJ2-2; D ambiguous. V was shortened by 1 base and J by 5 bases, with 5 bases between the two germline ends. There are 13 residues in the CDR3. From germline, CDR1 is MDHEN and CDR2 SYDVKM.

V and J are TRBV11-2 and TRBJ2-7; D possibly corresponds to TRBD1 (6 bases). Germline V gene lookup returns CDR1 SGHAT and CDR2 FQNNGV. This CDR3 has 14 residues. V was trimmed by 5 bases and J by 2 bases, leaving 13 bases between them. In DNA, the CDR3 is TGTGCCAGCAGCCCCGGACAGACCGCCTACGAGCAGTACTTC. Translated, it gives CASSPGQTAYEQYF. Variable domain in full (rest from reference TRBV11-2 and TRBJ2-7): EAGVAQSPRYKIIEKRQSVAFWCNPISGHATLYWYQQILGQGPKLLIQFQNNGVVDDSQLPKDRFSAERLKGVDSTLKIQPAKLEDSAVYLCASSPGQTAYEQYFGPGTRLTVT.

This clone was seen a handful of times. This sample also contains other DNA sequences that code for the same CDR3. J is TRBJ1-2 and V is TRBV20-1; no clear D. Germline values: CDR1 DFQATT, CDR2 SNEGSKA (reference sequence). The CDR3 runs to 10 residues. V lost 0 bases to trimming and J lost 6 bases, with 2 bases between them. In nucleotides, the CDR3 is TGCAGTGCTAGAGATAATGGCTACACCTTC. Protein product: CSARDNGYTF.

This rearrangement joins TRBV30 to TRBJ2-7, with TRBD1 identical over 10 bases. The CDR3 is 17 residues long. V was pared by 2 bases and J by 2 bases, with 12 bases of the junction left unmatched. Per germline, CDR1 GTSNPN and CDR2 SVGIG (reference sequence). CDR3 nucleotide sequence: TGTGCCTGGAGTTCCTCCGTCGGGACAGGGGCACCCTACGAGCAGTACTTC. It codes for CAWSSSVGTGAPYEQYF.

The CDR3 coding sequence is TGTGCCAGCAGCTCGGACAGGGGGCTGGCAGATACGCAGTATTTT. Translation: CASSSDRGLADTQYF. The J gene is TRBJ2-3, the V gene TRBV7-9, with 11 nucleotides matching TRBD1. Germline V gene lookup returns CDR1 SEHNR and CDR2 FQNEAQ (reference sequence). The CDR3 runs to 15 residues. V lost 4 bases to trimming and J lost 4 bases; unmatched junction nucleotides: 4. The full variable domain, completed using reference TRBV7-9 and TRBJ2-3, is DTGVSQNPRHKITKRGQNVTFRCDPISEHNRLYWYRQTLGQGPEFLTYFQNEAQLEKSRLLSDRFSAERPKGSFSTLEIQRTEQGDSAMYLCASSSDRGLADTQYFGPGTRLTVL.

The chain couples TRBV6-1 to TRBJ2-7, with D maybe TRBD2 (5 bases). The CDR3 totals 14 residues. V was trimmed by 9 bases and J by 2 bases, leaving 17 bases between them. From germline, CDR1 is MNHNS and CDR2 SASEGT. DNA of the CDR3: TGTGCCAGTACCCCGCCGCTAGCAACCTACGAGCAGTACTTC. Amino acids: CASTPPLATYEQYF.

The chain joins TRBV5-4 to TRBJ2-4; possible D gene TRBD1, 6 bases. This CDR3 is built from 17 residues. The V gene's germline CDR1 is SGHNT and CDR2 YYREEE (reference sequence). The V gene lost 4 bases and the J gene lost 0 bases, with 17 bases spanning the gap. The CDR3 sequence is CASSSKGGDLAKNIQYF. CDR3 in DNA: TGTGCCAGCAGCAGCAAAGGGGGAGACCTAGCCAAAAACATTCAGTACTTC. Full variable domain (outside the CDR3, taken from reference TRBV5-4 and TRBJ2-4): ETGVTQSPTHLIKTRGQQVTLRCSSQSGHNTVSWYQQALGQGPQFIFQYYREEENGRGNFPPRFSGLQFPNYSSELNVNALELDDSALYLCASSSKGGDLAKNIQYFGAGTRLSVL.

This clone was observed a few times. V and J are TRBV28 and TRBJ1-2, with D possibly TRBD1 on 5 matching bases. The CDR3 consists of 15 residues. Trimming shortened V by 3 bases and J by 7 bases, and 18 bases separated the two germline ends. Germline-derived CDR1 and CDR2 are MDHEN and SYDVKM. DNA of the CDR3: TGTGCCAGCAGTTTCCAGGGTGCGGTTAGAGGTGGCTACACCTTC. Translating gives CASSFQGAVRGGYTF.

A few counts support this clone. The V call is TRBV20-1, the J call TRBJ1-2, with unresolved D. The CDR3 is made up of 11 amino acids. Germline V CDR1 and CDR2: DFQATT, SNEGSKA (reference sequence). Trimming pared 4 bases from V and 8 bases from J, leaving 11 bases between. CDR3 nucleotide sequence: TGCAGTGCTATCCCACGGGAGGGCTACACCTTC. Its protein is CSAIPREGYTF.

Concerning this clone: The sample has other DNA sequences that encode this CDR3 too. This rearrangement joins TRBV6-6 to TRBJ1-6; D unresolved. Germline loops: CDR1 MNHNY, CDR2 SVGAGI (reference sequence). V gave up 2 bases and J gave up 6 bases, with 2 bases separating them. This CDR3 region has 12 residues. CDR3 region: CASSYGNSPLHF. The CDR3 region has the DNA TGTGCCAGCAGTTACGGTAATTCACCCCTCCACTTT.

The chain couples TRBV10-3 to TRBJ2-5; tentatively, D is TRBD1 (5 bases). The J call may be faulty, since TRBJ2-7 better matches the DNA end. The germline CDR1 and CDR2 sequences are ENHRY and SYGVKD. The CDR3 extends over 12 amino acids. CDR3 loop: CAISPTENEQYF. Here the CDR3 DNA reads TGTGCCATCAGCCCGACAGAAAACGAGCAGTACTTC.

This chain links TRBV30 with TRBJ1-4; D gene uncertain. The CDR3 spans 13 residues. Deletions cut 4 bases from V and 4 bases from J, with 10 bases between. Germline CDR1 and CDR2: GTSNPN and SVGIG (reference sequence). The CDR3 region is CAWTPDLNEKLFF. For the CDR3, the DNA is TGTGCCTGGACGCCTGATCTTAATGAAAAACTGTTTTTT.